This TCR beta chain was observed in a study of CD8+ T cells in alopecia areata. About the research overall: Twice daily, treated patients received 5 to 10 mg of oral tofacitinib. Patients in the study were on tofacitinib for 6 to 18 months, then off it for 6 months. Study observations and caveats: The study also sequences resident alphabeta T cells of normal skin in scalp samples. Lesional scalp displayed greater clonality than normal scalp, most notably in alopecia totalis/universalis.

The sample holds a few counts of this clone. The antigen is not known. The V end was cut by 2 bases, the J end by 7 bases, with 13 bases between. CDR3 length: 14 residues. Per the germline V gene, CDR1 is SGDLS and CDR2 is YYNGEE. Collected material from alopecia areata patients comprised lesional scalp punch biopsies and peripheral blood. The authors extracted RNA and reverse transcribed it into cDNA as the sequencing template. The method was immunoSEQ multiplex PCR; TCRdb's version includes in-frame clones alone and lacks a portion of them. The sample contains 9,500 to 15,000 clones, 60% of which appear only once.

J is TRBJ2-1 and V is TRBV9; D is possibly TRBD2 (5 bases). The sample consisted of skin. The clonotype originates from a human donor with alopecia areata. Here the CDR3 reads CASSVGGFGNEQFF. The CDR3 nucleotides are TGTGCCAGCAGCGTCGGCGGGTTTGGAAATGAGCAGTTCTTC.